This is a list of T cell receptor beta chains from one sample in a study of human T cells and chemical hapten exposure. TCRdb re-called the RACE reads with MiXCR, one entry per CDR3 protein. The sample records 84,000 or so distinct CDR3 sequences, roughly a tenth being singletons. The sample consisted of whole blood, taken in connection with sensitization to the hapten diphenylcyclopropenone (DPC). The receptor source for this set is a woman aged 25 to 39 with alopecia areata. Some clones in this sample may be carry-over from other donors' samples. Both conserved end residues are trimmed from each CDR3. D genes are given only for firm matches. The size field is filled for only some rows; it gives once, few, many or a size class.

d_call | clone_size | v_call | cdr3_aa
TRBD1 | many | TRBV6-5 | ASSYSVARGGTEAF
. | few | TRBV29-1 | SVGSGMNQPQH
. | few | TRBV12-3/TRBV12-4 | ASRRQGEQF
TRBD1 | many | TRBV12-3/TRBV12-4 | ASSRGQGYAEQY
. | few | TRBV3-1 | ASSTTQGSYNSPLH
. | . | TRBV7-2 | ASSLGGGGHEQY
TRBD1 | few | TRBV6-1 | ASSSDRDAFGNTIY
. | few | TRBV20-1 | SANPSGRNTDTQY
. | . | TRBV7-8 | ASRARGTSYNEQF
. | . | TRBV6-5 | ASSYRGIKDTQY
. | . | TRBV28 | ASSPSGRGPAETQY
. | many | TRBV29-1 | SVRRDWTDEQY
. | many | TRBV20-1 | SAPKLAGSYNEQF
. | many | TRBV6-1 | ASSEASPGVEQF
TRBD1 | many | TRBV28 | ASIEGQGVNSPLH
TRBD1 | many | TRBV7-2 | ASSRRDRADEQF
. | many | TRBV7-2 | ASSLGAQGQPQH
TRBD1 | many | TRBV7-2 | ASRSGQESWAF
. | many | TRBV30 | AWSVHPAGELF
. | once | TRBV18 | ASSSIGSYNEQF
. | many | TRBV18 | ASSADRGAYEQY
TRBD1 | . | TRBV29-1 | SVGDRAPNIQY
. | many | TRBV7-9 | ASSLAPLPGEQY
TRBD1 | few | TRBV7-8 | ASSPGQGSAYEQY
TRBD1 | few | TRBV11-2 | ASSLGRTGGREQY
. | . | TRBV5-4 | ASSREVSYNEQF
. | few | TRBV28 | ASTTQRGPQH
. | . | TRBV4-3 | ASSQDLGSTASTDTQY
. | . | TRBV5-8 | ASREWREGGNQPQH
. | many | TRBV6-6 | ASSYGWGDQPQH
TRBD1 | few | TRBV28 | ASCIGTGLAKNIQY
. | few | TRBV11-3 | ASSFSGLSTDTQY
. | few | TRBV6-5 | ASSYSLPGAPNTEAF
. | many | TRBV6-6 | ASSYSTGSSHNEQF
TRBD2 | . | TRBV20-1 | SATNRLAGGEDTQY
TRBD2 | . | TRBV20-1 | SAILSGEQY
. | many | TRBV30 | AWSVRQEGF
TRBD1 | many | TRBV5-1 | ASTRDRLLLTDTQY